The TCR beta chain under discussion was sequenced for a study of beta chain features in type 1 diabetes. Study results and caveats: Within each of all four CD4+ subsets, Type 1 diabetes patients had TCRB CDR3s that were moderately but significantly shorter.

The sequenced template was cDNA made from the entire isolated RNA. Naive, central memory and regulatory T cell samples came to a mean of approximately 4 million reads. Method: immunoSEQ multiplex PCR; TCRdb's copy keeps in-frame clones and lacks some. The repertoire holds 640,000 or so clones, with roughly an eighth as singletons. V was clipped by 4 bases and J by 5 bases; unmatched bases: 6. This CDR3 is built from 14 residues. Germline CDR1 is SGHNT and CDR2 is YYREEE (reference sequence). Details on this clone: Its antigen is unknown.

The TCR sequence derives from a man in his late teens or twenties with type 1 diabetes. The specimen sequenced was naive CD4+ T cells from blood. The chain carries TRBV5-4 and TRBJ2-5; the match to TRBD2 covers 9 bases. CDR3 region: CASSQVAGDETQYF. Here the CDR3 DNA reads TGTGCCAGCAGCCAAGTAGCGGGAGACGAGACCCAGTACTTC.